This TCR beta chain is from a study of cytomegalovirus exposure and HLA in healthy donors. Use of 60 Vbeta and 13 Jbeta primers characterized the PCR. Repertoires were generated with immunoSEQ multiplex PCR, while TCRdb's copy carries only in-frame clones and drops some. The sample lists around 150,000 clones; roughly 78% were seen once. Sequencing used PBMCs. This TCR was recovered from a man aged 40-55 years in good health and CMV-seronegative.

The CDR3 sequence: CASNLGSGNFVPYEQYF. The CDR3 nucleotides read TGTGCCAGCAACTTAGGTAGCGGGAATTTTGTCCCCTACGAGCAGTACTTC. The genes are TRBV5-8 and TRBJ2-7, with 8 bases matching TRBD2. Germline V gene lookup returns CDR1 SGHTS and CDR2 YDEGEE. There are 17 residues in the CDR3. Trimming cost V 6 bases and J 2 bases; bases outside gene matches: 16.